This TCR beta chain is drawn from a study of cytomegalovirus exposure and HLA in healthy donors (dated by TCRdb to between 2016 and 2019). In the study overall: According to a later analysis, one platform produced both the roughly 120 validation repertoires and the roughly 640 repertoires of the first cohort. The aim of the study was to test whether cataloging public T cell receptors could identify signatures of past pathogen exposure. The study combined high-throughput TCR immunosequencing, statistical association of individual TCRs with disease status, and machine learning to predict cytomegalovirus infection status. Besides the first cohort of roughly 660 subjects, a separate validation cohort made up of roughly 120 different subjects was used. The research as a whole found: All 120 or so repertoires were used to score co-occurrence in the validation cohort in a later analysis, because that analysis had no HLA typing for the cohort. The classifier was reported to diagnose cytomegalovirus status with high specificity and sensitivity in both the original and validation cohorts. Three of the identified cytomegalovirus-associated TCR beta chains were confirmed in vitro to be specific for cytomegalovirus antigens. A total of roughly 160 TCR beta chains were listed by the study as associated with cytomegalovirus. Most TCR sequences were seen in very few donors, while some public TCRs were found in many individuals. Subsequent analysis determined that TCRs grouped into clusters in the first cohort also showed a tendency toward co-occurrence across the roughly 110 validation repertoires, and roughly 94% of cluster scores exceeded 0. It was suggested by the authors that the approach could potentially be generalized to other disease states and immunological phenotypes.

Library construction relied on the immunoSEQ multiplex PCR assay. Processing in the source paper ran as follows. To diagnose cytomegalovirus status from the catalog of TCR beta chain sequences, a statistical classification framework was built. The clones in this table, taken by TCRdb from immuneACCESS, are in-frame only. Not every clone is retained; where verified, under half of the shortfall comes from an unresolved V gene, and the cause of the rest is unknown. D and trimming were read from the DNA, whereas the V and J calls and clone size are those reported in that table. This sample lists fewer than 200,000 clones; roughly 96% were detected once. Of the sample, approximately 1% is held by the ten largest clones. Remarks on this clone: Its cognate antigen has yet to be identified. No base quality information exists; no much larger clone differs at one position.

The donors belonged to the validation cohort of over a hundred subjects, which was separate from the 666-subject first cohort. According to the germline V gene, CDR1 reads SGHDN and CDR2 reads FVKESK. The cysteine opens and the phenylalanine closes a CDR3 of 15 amino acids. Left in the record is the CDR3 DNA by itself, 45 bases read in frame from the first base. Trimmed from V: 5 bases; trimmed from J: 6 bases; junction bases lacking a gene match: 10. This clonotype originated in a woman aged 18-29 years in good health and CMV-seronegative. The sequencing input was PBMCs. In this chain, TRBV14 is recombined with TRBJ1-2, and 9 bases in between align with TRBD1. The CDR3 region reads CASSSEGTGTNGYTF. Read as DNA, the sequence is TGTGCCAGCAGCTCAGAAGGGACAGGGACTAATGGCTACACCTTC.